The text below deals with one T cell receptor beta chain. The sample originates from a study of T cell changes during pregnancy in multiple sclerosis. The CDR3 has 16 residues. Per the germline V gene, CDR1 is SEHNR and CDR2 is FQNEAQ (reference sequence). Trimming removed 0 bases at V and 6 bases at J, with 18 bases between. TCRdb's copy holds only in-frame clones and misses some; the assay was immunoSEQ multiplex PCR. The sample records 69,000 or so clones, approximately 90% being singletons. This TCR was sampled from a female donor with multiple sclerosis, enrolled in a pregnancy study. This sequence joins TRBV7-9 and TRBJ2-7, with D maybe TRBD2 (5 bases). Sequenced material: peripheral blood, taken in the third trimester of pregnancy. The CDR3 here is CASSLAVYREWGEQYF. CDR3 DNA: TGTGCCAGCAGCTTAGCAGTTTACCGGGAATGGGGCGAGCAGTACTTC.